This section outlines one T cell receptor beta chain sequence together with its context. This specimen comes from a study of blood T cell repertoires in COVID-19. For the study at large: COVID-19 samples, acute and convalescent, were from the United States, Italy and Spain.

Some clones are missing from TCRdb's copy, which holds only in-frame ones; the method was immunoSEQ multiplex PCR. The sample records hundreds of thousands of clones, less than 90% being singletons. The germline V gene has CDR1 SNHLY and CDR2 FYNNEI. This CDR3 has 14 amino acids. The V and J ends lost 3 bases and 4 bases, in that order; junction bases with no gene match: 2. The chain carries TRBV2 and TRBJ1-3, with 8 positions matching TRBD1. This sequence originates from a woman aged 55-69 years with COVID-19, enrolled during active disease. What was sequenced was peripheral blood. CDR3 DNA sequence: TGTGCCAGCAGTGAGTGGACAGGGGGAAACACCATATATTTT. Translating gives CASSEWTGGNTIYF. The complete variable domain, with remaining parts taken from reference TRBV2 and TRBJ1-3, reads EPEVTQTPSHQVTQMGQEVILRCVPISNHLYFYWYRQILGQKVEFLVSFYNNEISEKSEIFDDQFSVERPDGSNFTLKIRSTKLEDSAMYFCASSEWTGGNTIYFGEGSWLTVV.